Listed below are T cell receptor beta chains from one sample, sequenced in a study of long-term antiretroviral therapy in people with HIV. Data came from immunoSEQ multiplex PCR; TCRdb stores just in-frame clones and leaves some out. The sample has about 21,000 clones; approximately 76% are singletons. The sample was unsorted PBMCs, taken around 21 months before starting antiretroviral therapy. The receptors come from a woman aged 40 to 50 with HIV. The CDR3 runs from the conserved cysteine through the conserved F or W. The D gene is left open where the match is weak. A clone size is listed for some rows: how often the clone was seen (once, few, many), or a class if it is expanded.

length: 16
J: TRBJ2-3
size: .
D: TRBD1
V: TRBV6-5
CDR3: CASSSPGQRLTDTQYF
DNA: TGTGCCAGCAGTTCCCCGGGACAGAGGTTAACAGATACGCAGTATTTT

length: 15
J: TRBJ2-7
size: .
D: TRBD1
V: TRBV2
CDR3: CASSEWLGQSYEQYF
DNA: TGTGCCAGCAGTGAATGGTTGGGACAGTCCTACGAGCAGTACTTC

length: 11
J: TRBJ1-2
size: few
D: .
V: TRBV20-1
CDR3: CSAWARGGYTF
DNA: TGCAGTGCTTGGGCCCGGGGTGGCTACACCTTC

length: 15
J: TRBJ2-1
size: .
D: .
V: TRBV7-9
CDR3: CASSLGKGGGNEQFF
DNA: TGTGCCAGCAGCTTGGGGAAGGGAGGGGGCAATGAGCAGTTCTTC

length: 14
J: TRBJ2-7
size: .
D: .
V: TRBV7-6
CDR3: CASSFATSSYEQYF
DNA: TGTGCCAGCAGCTTCGCTACAAGCTCCTACGAGCAGTACTTC

length: 15
J: TRBJ2-7
size: .
D: TRBD1
V: TRBV7-8
CDR3: CASSYGTGETYEQYF
DNA: TGTGCCAGCAGCTACGGGACAGGGGAAACCTACGAGCAGTACTTC

length: 12
J: TRBJ2-1
size: few
D: .
V: TRBV7-2
CDR3: CASSLGHNEQFF
DNA: TGTGCCAGCAGCTTAGGGCACAATGAGCAGTTCTTC

length: 16
J: TRBJ1-4
size: .
D: .
V: TRBV14
CDR3: CASSQWLGGQNEKLFF
DNA: TGTGCCAGCAGCCAATGGTTGGGGGGGCAAAACGAAAAACTGTTTTTT

length: 11
J: TRBJ1-1
size: .
D: .
V: TRBV30
CDR3: CAWSVRREAFF
DNA: TGTGCCTGGAGTGTACGTAGGGAGGCTTTCTTT

length: 13
J: TRBJ2-2
size: .
D: .
V: TRBV5-4
CDR3: CASSLPSGGELFF
DNA: TGTGCCAGCAGCTTGCCGTCTGGCGGGGAGCTGTTTTTT

length: 15
J: TRBJ2-1
size: .
D: TRBD1
V: TRBV7-2
CDR3: CASTSGTGGYGEQFF
DNA: TGTGCCAGCACCTCCGGGACAGGGGGTTATGGTGAGCAGTTCTTC

length: 16
J: TRBJ2-5
size: .
D: TRBD2
V: TRBV27
CDR3: CASSPRWLAGEETQYF
DNA: TGTGCCAGCAGTCCCCGATGGCTAGCGGGGGAAGAGACCCAGTACTTC

length: 15
J: TRBJ1-3
size: .
D: .
V: TRBV6-6
CDR3: CASSYSGRSGNTIYF
DNA: TGTGCCAGCAGTTACTCAGGCAGGTCTGGAAACACCATATATTTT

length: 14
J: TRBJ1-5
size: .
D: TRBD1
V: TRBV6-1
CDR3: CASRKTGNQQPQHF
DNA: TGTGCCAGCAGAAAGACAGGGAATCAACAGCCCCAGCATTTT

length: 14
J: TRBJ2-7
size: .
D: .
V: TRBV29-1
CDR3: CSVVPGLSSYEQYF
DNA: TGCAGCGTTGTCCCGGGGCTGAGCTCCTACGAGCAGTACTTC

length: 13
J: TRBJ1-2
size: .
D: .
V: TRBV9
CDR3: CAAGDPPNYGYTF
DNA: TGTGCCGCAGGGGACCCACCTAACTATGGCTACACCTTC

length: 15
J: TRBJ2-2
size: .
D: .
V: TRBV7-9
CDR3: CASSLAVENTGELFF
DNA: TGTGCCAGCAGCTTGGCAGTTGAGAACACCGGGGAGCTGTTTTTT

length: 13
J: TRBJ2-4
size: .
D: TRBD2
V: TRBV19
CDR3: CASSRSGGNIQYF
DNA: TGTGCCAGTAGTCGGTCGGGAGGAAACATTCAGTACTTC

length: 15
J: TRBJ2-3
size: .
D: TRBD1
V: TRBV5-4
CDR3: CASSYADRGTDTQYF
DNA: TGTGCCAGCAGCTACGCGGACAGGGGCACAGATACGCAGTATTTT

length: 14
J: TRBJ2-1
size: .
D: .
V: TRBV7-9
CDR3: CASSLGGTYNEQFF
DNA: TGTGCCAGCAGCTTAGGTGGTACCTACAATGAGCAGTTCTTC

length: 15
J: TRBJ1-3
size: .
D: .
V: TRBV2
CDR3: CASSDSGGSGNTIYF
DNA: TGTGCCAGCAGTGATTCGGGGGGCTCTGGAAACACCATATATTTT

length: 16
J: TRBJ2-1
size: .
D: TRBD2
V: TRBV5-1
CDR3: CASSLGSSGGWNEQFF
DNA: TGCGCCAGCAGCTTGGGATCTAGCGGGGGGTGGAATGAGCAGTTCTTC

length: 14
J: TRBJ1-1
size: once
D: .
V: TRBV7-9
CDR3: CASSLGPLNTEAFF
DNA: TGTGCCAGCAGCTTGGGACCGTTGAACACTGAAGCTTTCTTT

length: 15
J: TRBJ1-2
size: .
D: .
V: TRBV4-3
CDR3: CASSQEQGGEYGYTF
DNA: TGCGCCAGCAGCCAAGAACAGGGTGGGGAGTATGGCTACACCTTC

length: 14
J: TRBJ2-2
size: .
D: .
V: TRBV6-6
CDR3: CASSPRVNTGELFF
DNA: TGTGCCAGCAGTCCCAGGGTCAACACCGGGGAGCTGTTTTTT

length: 16
J: TRBJ1-5
size: once
D: TRBD1
V: TRBV4-2
CDR3: CASSRGTGVRNQPQHF
DNA: TGTGCCAGCAGCCGGGGGACAGGGGTCCGCAATCAGCCCCAGCATTTT

length: 13
J: TRBJ2-7
size: once
D: TRBD1
V: TRBV27
CDR3: CASSQRDSYEQYF
DNA: TGTGCCAGCAGTCAAAGGGACAGCTACGAGCAGTACTTC

length: 13
J: TRBJ1-5
size: .
D: .
V: TRBV7-2
CDR3: CASSLVRNQPQHF
DNA: TGTGCCAGCAGCTTAGTACGAAACCAGCCCCAGCATTTT

length: 14
J: TRBJ2-5
size: few
D: .
V: TRBV7-2
CDR3: CASSYQVGQETQYF
DNA: TGTGCCAGCAGCTACCAAGTAGGGCAAGAGACCCAGTACTTC

length: 18
J: TRBJ2-2
size: few
D: TRBD2
V: TRBV7-8
CDR3: CASSPRGLAGGPPGELFF
DNA: TGTGCCAGCAGCCCGCGGGGACTAGCGGGAGGGCCACCCGGGGAGCTGTTTTTT

length: 16
J: TRBJ2-2
size: .
D: TRBD2
V: TRBV11-2
CDR3: CASSLDTSETTGELFF
DNA: TGTGCCAGCAGCTTAGACACTAGCGAGACGACCGGGGAGCTGTTTTTT

length: 13
J: TRBJ1-2
size: once
D: .
V: TRBV30
CDR3: CAWSVGTTNGYTF
DNA: TGTGCCTGGAGTGTTGGGACCACGAATGGCTACACCTTC

length: 14
J: TRBJ1-3
size: .
D: .
V: TRBV5-1
CDR3: CASSGASSGNTIYF
DNA: TGCGCCAGCAGTGGAGCGTCCTCTGGAAACACCATATATTTT

length: 15
J: TRBJ1-3
size: .
D: .
V: TRBV18
CDR3: CASSPTGSSGNTIYF
DNA: TGTGCCAGCTCACCAACAGGAAGCTCTGGAAACACCATATATTTT

length: 14
J: TRBJ1-1
size: .
D: .
V: TRBV9
CDR3: CASSVSGGGTEAFF
DNA: TGTGCCAGCAGCGTAAGTGGGGGGGGCACTGAAGCTTTCTTT

length: 16
J: TRBJ2-2
size: .
D: TRBD2
V: TRBV29-1
CDR3: CSVETSGDTNTGELFF
DNA: TGCAGCGTTGAGACTAGCGGGGACACGAACACCGGGGAGCTGTTTTTT

length: 12
J: TRBJ1-6
size: .
D: .
V: TRBV5-4
CDR3: CASSLENSPLHF
DNA: TGTGCCAGCAGCTTGGAGAATTCACCCCTCCACTTT

length: 13
J: TRBJ1-6
size: .
D: TRBD1
V: TRBV5-1
CDR3: CASSQGESSPLHF
DNA: TGCGCCAGCAGTCAGGGGGAGAGTTCACCCCTCCACTTT

length: 14
J: TRBJ1-2
size: .
D: .
V: TRBV30
CDR3: CAWIRGTPRVGYTF
DNA: TGTGCCTGGATCCGCGGGACGCCTCGGGTTGGCTACACCTTC

length: 13
J: TRBJ2-7
size: .
D: .
V: TRBV6-6
CDR3: CASSYRELGEQYF
DNA: TGTGCCAGCAGTTACAGGGAGTTAGGCGAGCAGTACTTC

length: 16
J: TRBJ2-3
size: .
D: TRBD1
V: TRBV5-1
CDR3: CASSTIGTGVTDTQYF
DNA: TGCGCCAGCAGCACCATTGGGACAGGGGTCACAGATACGCAGTATTTT

length: 13
J: TRBJ2-7
size: .
D: .
V: TRBV7-9
CDR3: CASSPAISYEQYF
DNA: TGTGCCAGCAGCCCAGCTATCTCCTACGAGCAGTACTTC

length: 12
J: TRBJ2-7
size: .
D: TRBD1
V: TRBV30
CDR3: CALEQGPHEQYF
DNA: TGTGCCTTAGAACAGGGGCCCCACGAGCAGTACTTC

length: 17
J: TRBJ2-1
size: .
D: TRBD2
V: TRBV11-3
CDR3: CASSLTSGSRDYNEQFF
DNA: TGTGCCAGCAGCTTAACTAGCGGGAGTCGGGATTACAATGAGCAGTTCTTC

length: 13
J: TRBJ2-7
size: .
D: .
V: TRBV11-2
CDR3: CASSPEVVGEQYF
DNA: TGTGCCAGCAGCCCCGAGGTGGTGGGTGAGCAGTACTTC

length: 13
J: TRBJ1-1
size: few
D: .
V: TRBV2
CDR3: CASTYRENTEAFF
DNA: TGTGCCAGCACGTACAGGGAGAACACTGAAGCTTTCTTT

length: 13
J: TRBJ2-7
size: .
D: TRBD2
V: TRBV19
CDR3: CASSNWLADEQYF
DNA: TGTGCCAGTAGTAATTGGCTAGCGGACGAGCAGTACTTC

length: 17
J: TRBJ2-1
size: .
D: TRBD2
V: TRBV30
CDR3: CAWSVVAGVGPANEQFF
DNA: TGTGCCTGGAGTGTAGTGGCGGGGGTCGGACCCGCCAATGAGCAGTTCTTC

length: 16
J: TRBJ1-1
size: .
D: .
V: TRBV12-5
CDR3: CASGLSRGTQDTEAFF
DNA: TGTGCTAGTGGTTTGTCACGGGGTACGCAGGACACTGAAGCTTTCTTT

length: 14
J: TRBJ2-1
size: .
D: .
V: TRBV5-4
CDR3: CASTPWDDYNEQFF
DNA: TGTGCCAGCACTCCTTGGGACGACTACAATGAGCAGTTCTTC

length: 16
J: TRBJ1-6
size: .
D: TRBD1
V: TRBV11-3
CDR3: CASSLAGTGSNSPLHF
DNA: TGTGCCAGCAGCTTGGCCGGGACAGGGTCTAATTCACCCCTCCACTTT

length: 13
J: TRBJ1-2
size: .
D: .
V: TRBV15
CDR3: CATSRDMAYGYTF
DNA: TGTGCCACCAGCAGAGATATGGCCTATGGCTACACCTTC

length: 14
J: TRBJ2-7
size: .
D: .
V: TRBV15
CDR3: CATSREQGWYEQYF
DNA: TGTGCCACCAGCAGAGAGCAGGGCTGGTACGAGCAGTACTTC

length: 15
J: TRBJ1-4
size: .
D: .
V: TRBV5-4
CDR3: CASSSPGTTNEKLFF
DNA: TGTGCCAGCAGCTCCCCAGGGACAACTAATGAAAAACTGTTTTTT

length: 14
J: TRBJ2-3
size: few
D: .
V: TRBV11-3
CDR3: CASSLTGSTDTQYF
DNA: TGTGCCAGCAGCTTGACCGGTAGCACAGATACGCAGTATTTT

length: 17
J: TRBJ1-2
size: .
D: .
V: TRBV15
CDR3: CATSRDRRGRLHPGYTF
DNA: TGTGCCACCAGCAGAGATCGGCGGGGGCGACTGCACCCTGGGTACACCTTC

length: 15
J: TRBJ2-3
size: .
D: .
V: TRBV5-6
CDR3: CASSLGSGATDTQYF
DNA: TGTGCCAGCAGCTTGGGGTCCGGGGCCACAGATACGCAGTATTTT

length: 14
J: TRBJ1-2
size: .
D: .
V: TRBV6-1
CDR3: CASSESGEYYGYTF
DNA: TGTGCCAGCAGTGAATCCGGGGAATACTATGGCTACACCTTC

length: 12
J: TRBJ2-3
size: once
D: .
V: TRBV18
CDR3: CASSQGTDTQYF
DNA: TGTGCCAGCTCACAGGGCACAGATACGCAGTATTTT

length: 14
J: TRBJ1-5
size: .
D: .
V: TRBV6-1
CDR3: CASSPTLSNQPQHF
DNA: TGTGCCAGCAGTCCAACATTGTCCAATCAGCCCCAGCATTTT